The TCR beta chain described here comes from a study of blood T cell repertoires in COVID-19. Study details: The United States, Italy and Spain provided the acute and convalescent COVID-19 samples. PBMCs, B-cell-depleted T cells, or T cells were the source of the cDNA or gDNA that made up the material.

Trimming cost V 5 bases and J 4 bases; bases outside gene matches: 8. This CDR3 comprises 14 residues. Germline CDR1 and CDR2: SNHLY and FYNNEI. Under the authors' procedure: The authors estimated nucleated cell counts from reference gene primer amplification. Clones were sequenced by immunoSEQ multiplex PCR, and TCRdb holds only the in-frame ones, with some missing. Clone size and the V and J calls come from that table; the DNA yielded D and trimming. The sample records approximately 460,000 clones, roughly nine tenths being singletons. Patients at the Seattle site were enrolled during active infection and followed longitudinally.

This sequence was found in a man aged 18-30 years with COVID-19, enrolled during active disease. Sequencing was performed on peripheral blood. This sequence joins TRBV2 and TRBJ2-7, with 7 bases aligning to TRBD1. CDR3 sequence (DNA): TGTGCCAGCAGTCAACAGGGGCAGGGGTACGAGCAGTACTTC. This encodes CASSQQGQGYEQYF.